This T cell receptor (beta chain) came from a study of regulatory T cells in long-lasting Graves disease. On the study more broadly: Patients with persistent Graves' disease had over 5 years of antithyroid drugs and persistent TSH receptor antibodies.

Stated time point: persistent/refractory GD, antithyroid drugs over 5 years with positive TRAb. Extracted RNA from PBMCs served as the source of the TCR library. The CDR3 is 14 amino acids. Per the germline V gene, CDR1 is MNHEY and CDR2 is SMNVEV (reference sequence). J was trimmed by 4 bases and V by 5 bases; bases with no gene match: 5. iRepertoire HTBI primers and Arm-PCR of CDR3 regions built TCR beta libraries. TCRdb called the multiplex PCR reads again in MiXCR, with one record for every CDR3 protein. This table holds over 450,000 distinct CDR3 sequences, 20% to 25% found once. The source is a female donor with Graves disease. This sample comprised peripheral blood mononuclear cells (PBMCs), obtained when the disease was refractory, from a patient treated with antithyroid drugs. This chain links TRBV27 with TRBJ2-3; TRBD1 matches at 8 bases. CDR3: CASSPRDRPDTQYF. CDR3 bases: TGTGCCAGCAGTCCACGGGACAGGCCAGATACGCAGTATTTT.